The next 21 T cell receptor beta chains were all read from a single sample in a study of T cell responses to AZD1222 COVID-19 vaccine. Clones were sequenced by immunoSEQ multiplex PCR, and TCRdb holds only the in-frame ones, with some missing. This table holds more than 100,000 clones, 92% found once. The starting material was peripheral blood, obtained 28 days after the second AZD1222 dose. The source is an adult who received the AZD1222 COVID-19 vaccine.

The chain joins TRBV5-1 to TRBJ2-2; TRBD1 might be the D (6 bases). The CDR3 spans 17 residues. The V gene lost 5 bases and the J gene lost 0 bases, with 17 bases spanning the gap. CDR1 and CDR2 from the germline V gene are SGHRS and YFSETQ. CDR3: CASRPGTSPSNTGELFF. The CDR3, as DNA: TGCGCCAGCAGACCCGGGACAAGCCCCTCGAACACCGGGGAGCTGTTTTTT.

This sequence joins TRBV9 and TRBJ2-5; D is possibly TRBD2 (5 bases). The CDR3 spans 14 residues. In germline, CDR1 is SGDLS, CDR2 YYNGEE. Trimming removed 0 bases at V and 7 bases at J, with 13 bases between. The CDR3 loop reads CASSVAGFAGTQYF. The CDR3 bases are TGTGCCAGCAGCGTAGCGGGTTTCGCGGGGACCCAGTACTTC.

The chain links TRBV27 to TRBJ1-5, with 7 bases fitting TRBD1. There are 14 residues in the CDR3. CDR1 is MNHEY and CDR2 is SMNVEV in the germline V gene (reference sequence). CDR3 in DNA: TGTGCGTCGGGACAGCTCTATAGCAATCAGCCCCAGCATTTT. Translation: CASGQLYSNQPQHF.

V gene TRBV19 combines with J gene TRBJ1-5, with a possible D match to TRBD1 (5 bases). V was clipped by 3 bases and J by 5 bases, with 8 bases between them. CDR3 length equals 13 residues. Germline values: CDR1 LNHDA, CDR2 SQIVND (reference sequence). The CDR3: CASSMGPHQPQHF. The CDR3 nucleotides read TGTGCCAGTAGTATGGGGCCCCATCAGCCCCAGCATTTT.

This clone occurred once. The genes are TRBV4-2 and TRBJ1-5; tentatively, D is TRBD1 (5 bases). CDR1 is LGHNA, CDR2 YNFKEQ, per germline. Trimming took off 2 bases at V and 0 bases at J, with 5 bases between the two ends. The CDR3 runs to 14 residues. The CDR3 DNA reads as TGTGCCAGCAGCCAACAGGGTAGCAATCAGCCCCAGCATTTT. This translates into CASSQQGSNQPQHF.

This chain connects TRBV28 to TRBJ1-2; D call uncertain. This CDR3 has 13 residues. Per germline, CDR1 MDHEN and CDR2 SYDVKM. The V and J ends lost 8 bases and 0 bases respectively, with 10 bases between them. CDR3 sequence: CASETGTNYGYTF. The CDR3 nucleotides are TGTGCCAGCGAGACTGGGACTAACTATGGCTACACCTTC.

This clone was seen a single time. The V and J genes are TRBV3-1 (or the pseudogene TRBV3-2) and TRBJ2-3, with 7 bases that match TRBD2. There are 13 residues in the CDR3. Germline CDR1 is LGHDT and CDR2 is YNNKEL (reference sequence). V lost 4 bases to trimming and J lost 6 bases; unmatched junction nucleotides: 4. As DNA, the CDR3 is TGTGCCAGCAGCCGAGCGGGGCCCGATACGCAGTATTTT. Residues: CASSRAGPDTQYF.

V and J are TRBV5-1 and TRBJ1-1; D unclear. The CDR3 has 14 residues. The V and J ends lost 0 bases and 1 base respectively, with 7 bases between them. The V gene's germline CDR1 is SGHRS and CDR2 YFSETQ. The CDR3 DNA reads TGCGCCAGCAGCTTGGATTTGGGGAACACTGAAGCTTTCTTT. Its translation is CASSLDLGNTEAFF.

This chain connects TRBV28 to TRBJ2-3; 7 bases match TRBD2. With 7 bases clipped from V and 3 bases from J, the junction kept 10 bases outside the gene matches. From germline, CDR1 is MDHEN and CDR2 SYDVKM. There are 15 residues in the CDR3. This chain's CDR3 is CASTSSGIWTDTQYF. CDR3 in DNA: TGTGCCAGCACCTCGAGCGGGATATGGACAGATACGCAGTATTTT.

This sequence joins TRBV29-1 and TRBJ2-7; TRBD2 agrees at 7 bases. CDR1 is SQVTM, CDR2 ANQGSEA, per germline. The CDR3 sequence is 12 residues long. The trim removed 4 bases at V and 3 bases at J, leaving 3 bases unmatched. CDR3 sequence (DNA): TGCAGCGTTGTTGGGGACTACTACGAGCAGTACTTC. Encoded protein: CSVVGDYYEQYF.

The V call is TRBV7-9, the J call TRBJ1-2; D is uncertain. This CDR3 spans 13 amino acids. The V gene's germline CDR1 is SEHNR and CDR2 FQNEAQ (reference sequence). V shed 3 bases and J shed 6 bases, with 11 bases lying between them. The CDR3 reads CASSLGDKDGYTF. For the CDR3, the DNA is TGTGCCAGCAGCTTGGGAGACAAAGATGGCTACACCTTC. The variable domain in full, completed from reference TRBV7-9 and TRBJ1-2, reads DTGVSQNPRHKITKRGQNVTFRCDPISEHNRLYWYRQTLGQGPEFLTYFQNEAQLEKSRLLSDRFSAERPKGSFSTLEIQRTEQGDSAMYLCASSLGDKDGYTFGSGTRLTVV.

The chain combines TRBV28 with TRBJ1-1; perhaps TRBD1 as D (5 bases). CDR1 is MDHEN, CDR2 SYDVKM, per germline. The V end lost 5 bases, the J end lost 3 bases, and 19 bases lay between the germline ends. The CDR3 runs 16 residues. CDR3 in amino acids: CASSRNGRGAHTEAFF. CDR3 DNA sequence: TGTGCCAGCAGTCGCAATGGGAGAGGGGCCCACACTGAAGCTTTCTTT.

The chain joins TRBV28 to TRBJ1-1; D not resolved. The CDR3 contains 12 residues. The germline V gene encodes CDR1 MDHEN and CDR2 SYDVKM. V dropped 7 bases and J dropped 4 bases, with 10 bases sitting between them. Here the CDR3 DNA reads TGTGCCAGCAAGTATGTAGGCACTGAAGCTTTCTTT. It codes for CASKYVGTEAFF.

The rearrangement links TRBV19 to TRBJ1-2; possible D gene TRBD1, 6 bases. The CDR3 runs to 15 residues. Germline lookup yields CDR1 LNHDA and CDR2 SQIVND (reference sequence). The V end lost 2 bases, the J end lost 4 bases, and 14 bases lay between the germline ends. CDR3 amino acids: CASSIIRGGGYGYTF. DNA of the CDR3: TGTGCCAGTAGTATAATCAGGGGAGGAGGCTATGGCTACACCTTC.

This clone was picked up a small number of times. CDR3 in amino acids: CASEVKWAQGANEQFF. The DNA for the CDR3 is TGTGCCAGTGAAGTGAAGTGGGCGCAGGGGGCTAATGAGCAGTTCTTC. The rearrangement joins TRBV19 to TRBJ2-1; 8 bases map to TRBD1. The germline gives CDR1 LNHDA, CDR2 SQIVND (reference sequence). The CDR3 length is 16 residues. V lost 8 bases and J lost 7; bases outside the gene matches: 16.

The chain has TRBV7-9 and TRBJ1-3, with no clear D. Per the germline V gene, CDR1 is SEHNR and CDR2 is FQNEAQ (reference sequence). V lost 0 bases and J lost 0, with 9 bases in between. This CDR3 comprises 16 residues. The CDR3 DNA sequence: TGTGCCAGCAGCTTAGCCGGCCGGGGCTCTGGAAACACCATATATTTT. Translated: CASSLAGRGSGNTIYF.

V usage is TRBV7-2 and J usage is TRBJ2-3; 8 nucleotides align to TRBD1. Germline CDR1 SGHTA, CDR2 FQGNSA. The CDR3 is 17 amino acids. The junction had 11 bases not matched to a gene; V was cut back by 2 bases and J by 4 bases. CDR3 sequence reads: CASSLFGQGATPDTQYF. The CDR3 nucleotides are TGTGCCAGCAGCTTATTTGGACAGGGCGCTACCCCAGATACGCAGTATTTT.

V and J are TRBV28 and TRBJ1-6; D remains ambiguous. The germline V gene has CDR1 MDHEN and CDR2 SYDVKM. Trimming pared 3 bases from V and 6 bases from J, leaving 6 bases between. The CDR3 sequence is 13 residues long. CDR3 sequence (DNA): TGTGCCAGCAGTTTCGGAGGTAATTCACCCCTCCACTTT. As protein: CASSFGGNSPLHF.

The chain has TRBV21-1 and TRBJ2-7; no DNA check was done on the table's D call, TRBD1. TRBV21-1 is a listed pseudogene. CDR3 length equals 15 residues. In DNA, the CDR3 is TGTGCCAGCAGCCTTCAGGACAGAACCTCCTACGAGCAGTACTTC. It specifies CASSLQDRTSYEQYF.

This chain uses TRBV5-4 with TRBJ1-6, with 7 bases that match TRBD1. The V gene end was trimmed by 4 bases and the J gene end by 8 bases; junction bases not matched to a gene: 9. Germline CDR1 and CDR2: SGHNT and YYREEE (reference sequence). The CDR3 contains 15 residues. The CDR3 region is CASSADFQGDSPLHF. DNA of the CDR3: TGTGCCAGCAGCGCTGATTTCCAGGGGGATTCACCCCTCCACTTT.

The chain links TRBV28 to TRBJ1-4; TRBD1 agrees at 9 bases. CDR3 length: 17 amino acids. With V trimmed by 7 bases and J by 7 bases, 16 bases remained unmatched. The germline V gene encodes CDR1 MDHEN and CDR2 SYDVKM. The CDR3 is CASTFSPIGTGPEKLFF. CDR3 DNA sequence: TGTGCCAGCACCTTTTCCCCGATCGGGACAGGGCCTGAAAAACTGTTTTTT. Complete variable domain (other parts from reference TRBV28 and TRBJ1-4): DVKVTQSSRYLVKRTGEKVFLECVQDMDHENMFWYRQDPGLGLRLIYFSYDVKMKEKGDIPEGYSVSREKKERFSLILESASTNQTSMYLCASTFSPIGTGPEKLFFGSGTQLSVL.